What follows are 2 T cell receptor beta chains derived from one specimen sequenced in a study of blood T cell repertoires in COVID-19. Sequencing used immunoSEQ multiplex PCR; TCRdb keeps in-frame clones, though not all of them. The sample holds roughly 150,000 clones, approximately 95% seen once. The sample was peripheral blood. The receptors shown here come from a woman between 55 and 75 years old with COVID-19, enrolled during active disease.

V and J are TRBV6-2 or TRBV6-3 and TRBJ2-7; D is possibly TRBD2 (6 bases). Trimming took off 4 bases at V and 2 bases at J, with 15 bases between the two ends. The CDR3 totals 15 residues. Germline CDR1 is MNHEY and CDR2 is SVGEGT. CDR3 in DNA: TGTGCCAGCAGTTCCTCCTGGGGCGGGGCCTACGAGCAGTACTTC. As protein: CASSSSWGGAYEQYF.

The CDR3 DNA follows: TGTGCCACCAGTGATTCGGGGACCCGGGGGTACACCTTC. Protein sequence: CATSDSGTRGYTF. The chain links TRBV24-1 to TRBJ1-2; tentatively, D is TRBD1 (5 bases). CDR3 length equals 13 residues. Germline loops: CDR1 KGHDR, CDR2 SFDVKD. The V gene lost 2 bases and the J gene lost 11 bases, with 14 bases spanning the gap.